This T cell receptor (beta chain) was identified during a study of cytomegalovirus exposure and HLA in healthy donors. In the study overall: The same platform as the approximately 670 first-cohort repertoires was used for the roughly 130 validation repertoires, a later analysis reported. Findings of the study overall: The tendency of first-cohort TCR clusters to co-occur in the 120 or so validation repertoires emerged from a later analysis. For cytomegalovirus status, the classifier reportedly gave diagnoses with high specificity and sensitivity. Cytomegalovirus-associated status was assigned to some 180 TCR beta chains.

This CDR3 region has 14 residues. CDR1 and CDR2 from the germline V gene are SNHLY and FYNNEI. The V and J ends lost 11 bases and 5 bases respectively, with 16 bases between them. TCRdb's table, derived via immunoSEQ multiplex PCR, lists solely in-frame clones and lacks some. The sample includes under 300,000 clones, 90% seen only once; the top ten take 0.37%. Concerning this clone itself: Its antigen is currently unknown.

This clonotype originated in a woman aged 18-30 years in good health and CMV-seronegative. This chain links TRBV2 with TRBJ1-6; D call uncertain. The sample consisted of PBMCs. The chain's CDR3 is CASRSNVDNSPLHF. The CDR3, as DNA: TGTGCCTCAAGGAGCAACGTTGATAATTCACCCCTCCACTTT.